Sequencing of this TCR beta chain was carried out in a study of regulatory T cells in long-lasting Graves disease. Both iRepertoire HTBI primers and Arm-PCR of CDR3 regions were used to build the TCR beta libraries. TCRdb re-called the multiplex PCR reads through MiXCR, storing one row per CDR3 protein. The sample has about 620,000 distinct CDR3 sequences, about 16% seen once. Stated time point: newly diagnosed GD, antithyroid drugs for less than 3 months. Following extraction of RNA from PBMCs, that RNA was used to make the TCR library. CDR1 and CDR2 (germline): LNHDA, SQIVND (reference sequence). V was pared by 5 bases and J by 10 bases, with 9 bases between. This CDR3 has 11 amino acids. This sample was shared with a second study, whose subject was T cells in Graves' hyperthyroidism and ophthalmopathy. That report adds: Diagnosis of hyperthyroidism was new in patients aged 18 to 65, and its duration was under 2 months. Clinical symptoms, serum thyroxine and TRAb, thyroid ultrasound and orbital computed tomography together formed the diagnostic basis.

The input for sequencing was peripheral blood mononuclear cells (PBMCs), taken at new diagnosis, from a patient treated with antithyroid drugs. The chain is built from TRBV19 and TRBJ2-4; no definite D call. The clonotype originates from a woman aged 25 to 45 with Graves disease. CDR3 in amino acids: CASSQFDIQYF. The CDR3 DNA is TGTGCCAGTAGTCAATTCGATATTCAGTACTTC.